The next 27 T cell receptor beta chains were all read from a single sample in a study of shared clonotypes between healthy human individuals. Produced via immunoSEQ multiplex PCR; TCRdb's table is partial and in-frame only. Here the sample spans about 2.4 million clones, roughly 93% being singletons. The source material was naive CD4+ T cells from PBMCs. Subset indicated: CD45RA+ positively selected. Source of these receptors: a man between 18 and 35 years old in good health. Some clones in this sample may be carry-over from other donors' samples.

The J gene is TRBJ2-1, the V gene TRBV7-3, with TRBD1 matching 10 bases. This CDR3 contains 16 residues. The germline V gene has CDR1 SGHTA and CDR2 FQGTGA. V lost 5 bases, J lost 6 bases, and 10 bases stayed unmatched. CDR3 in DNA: TGTGCCAGCAGCCCGCCGGGGACAGGGGCGTTCAATGAGCAGTTCTTC. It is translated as CASSPPGTGAFNEQFF.

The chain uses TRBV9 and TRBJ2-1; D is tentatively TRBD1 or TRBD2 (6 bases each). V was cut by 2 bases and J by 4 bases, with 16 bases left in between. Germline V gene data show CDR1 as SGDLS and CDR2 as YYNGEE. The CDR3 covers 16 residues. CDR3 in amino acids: CASSVQQGGFYNEQFF. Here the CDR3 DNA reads TGTGCCAGCAGCGTCCAACAGGGAGGATTTTACAATGAGCAGTTCTTC.

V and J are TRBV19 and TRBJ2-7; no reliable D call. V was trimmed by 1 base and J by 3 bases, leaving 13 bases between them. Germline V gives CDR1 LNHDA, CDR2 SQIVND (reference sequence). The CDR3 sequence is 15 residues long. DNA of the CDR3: TGTGCCAGTAGTATAGCCCCGAGCGCGATCTACGAGCAGTACTTC. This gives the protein CASSIAPSAIYEQYF. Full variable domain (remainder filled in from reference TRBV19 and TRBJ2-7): DGGITQSPKYLFRKEGQNVTLSCEQNLNHDAMYWYRQDPGQGLRLIYYSQIVNDFQKGDIAEGYSVSREKKESFPLTVTSAQKNPTAFYLCASSIAPSAIYEQYFGPGTRLTVT.

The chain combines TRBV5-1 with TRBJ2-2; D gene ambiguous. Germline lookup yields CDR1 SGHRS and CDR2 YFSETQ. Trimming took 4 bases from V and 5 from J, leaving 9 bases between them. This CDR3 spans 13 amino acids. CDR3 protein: CASSPDATGELFF. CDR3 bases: TGCGCCAGCAGCCCGGATGCAACCGGGGAGCTGTTTTTT.

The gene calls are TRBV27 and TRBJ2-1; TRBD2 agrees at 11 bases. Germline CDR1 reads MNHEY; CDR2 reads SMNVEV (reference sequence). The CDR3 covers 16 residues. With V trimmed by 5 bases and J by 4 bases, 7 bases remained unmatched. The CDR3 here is CASSTPGLAEYNEQFF. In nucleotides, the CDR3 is TGTGCCAGCAGTACGCCGGGACTAGCGGAGTACAATGAGCAGTTCTTC.

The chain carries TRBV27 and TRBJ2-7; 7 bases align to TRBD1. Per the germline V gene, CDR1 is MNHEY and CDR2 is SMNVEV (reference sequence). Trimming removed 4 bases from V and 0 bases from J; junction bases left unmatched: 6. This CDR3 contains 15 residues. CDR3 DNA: TGTGCCAGCAGTTCCGGACAGGACCGCTCCTACGAGCAGTACTTC. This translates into CASSSGQDRSYEQYF.

The DNA of the CDR3 is TGCGCCAGCAGCCAAGACGACAGGGAATTTCGCGAGCAGTACTTC. Translation: CASSQDDREFREQYF. The chain recombines TRBV5-1 with TRBJ2-7; 7 bases fit TRBD1. Trimming took 4 bases from V and 6 from J; bases not matched to a gene: 13. The CDR3 contains 15 residues. The V gene's germline CDR1 is SGHRS and CDR2 YFSETQ.

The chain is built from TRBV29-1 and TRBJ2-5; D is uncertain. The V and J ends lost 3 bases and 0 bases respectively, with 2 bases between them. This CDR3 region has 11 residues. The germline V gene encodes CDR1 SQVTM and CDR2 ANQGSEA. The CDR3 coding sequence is TGCAGCGTTGACAACCAAGAGACCCAGTACTTC. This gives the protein CSVDNQETQYF.

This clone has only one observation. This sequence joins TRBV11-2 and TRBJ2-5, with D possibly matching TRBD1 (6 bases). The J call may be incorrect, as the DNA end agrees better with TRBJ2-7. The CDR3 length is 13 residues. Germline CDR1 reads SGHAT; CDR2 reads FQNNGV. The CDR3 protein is CASSRDNFDEQYF. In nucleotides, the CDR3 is TGTGCCAGCAGCAGGGACAATTTTGACGAGCAGTACTTC.

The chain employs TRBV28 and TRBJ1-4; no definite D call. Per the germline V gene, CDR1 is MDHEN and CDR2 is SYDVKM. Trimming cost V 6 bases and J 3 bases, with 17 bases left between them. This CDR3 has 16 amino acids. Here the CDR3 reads CASRPWVASSNEKLFF. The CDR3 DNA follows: TGTGCCAGCAGGCCCTGGGTGGCAAGCTCTAATGAAAAACTGTTTTTT.

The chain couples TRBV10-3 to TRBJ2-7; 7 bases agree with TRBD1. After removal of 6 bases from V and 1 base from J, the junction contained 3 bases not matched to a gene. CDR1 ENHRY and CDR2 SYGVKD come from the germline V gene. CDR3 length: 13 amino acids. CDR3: CAIRIQGSYEQYF. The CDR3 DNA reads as TGTGCCATCAGGATACAGGGGTCCTACGAGCAGTACTTC.

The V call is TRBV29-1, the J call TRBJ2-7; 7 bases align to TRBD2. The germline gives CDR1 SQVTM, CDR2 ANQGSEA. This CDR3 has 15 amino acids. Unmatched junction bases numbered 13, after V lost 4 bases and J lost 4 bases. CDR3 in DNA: TGCAGCGTTGCAACCCACGGCGGGAGCCTGTACGAGCAGTACTTC. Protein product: CSVATHGGSLYEQYF.

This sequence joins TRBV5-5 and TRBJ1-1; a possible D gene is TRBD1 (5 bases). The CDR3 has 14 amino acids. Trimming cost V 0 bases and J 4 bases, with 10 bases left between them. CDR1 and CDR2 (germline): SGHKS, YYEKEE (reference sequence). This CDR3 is CASSLVVTGTEAFF. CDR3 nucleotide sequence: TGTGCCAGCAGCTTGGTGGTAACAGGCACTGAAGCTTTCTTT. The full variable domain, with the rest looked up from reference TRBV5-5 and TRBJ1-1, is DAGVTQSPTHLIKTRGQQVTLRCSPISGHKSVSWYQQVLGQGPQFIFQYYEKEERGRGNFPDRFSARQFPNYSSELNVNALLLGDSALYLCASSLVVTGTEAFFGQGTRLTVV.

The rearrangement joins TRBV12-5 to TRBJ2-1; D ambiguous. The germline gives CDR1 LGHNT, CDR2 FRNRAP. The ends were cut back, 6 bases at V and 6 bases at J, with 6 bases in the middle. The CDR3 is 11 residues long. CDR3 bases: TGTGCTAGTGGCACCGGCAATGAGCAGTTCTTC. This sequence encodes CASGTGNEQFF. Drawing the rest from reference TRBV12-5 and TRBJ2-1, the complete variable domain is DARVTQTPRHKVTEMGQEVTMRCQPILGHNTVFWYRQTMMQGLELLAYFRNRAPLDDSGMPKDRFSAEMPDATLATLKIQPSEPRDSAVYFCASGTGNEQFFGPGTRLTVL.

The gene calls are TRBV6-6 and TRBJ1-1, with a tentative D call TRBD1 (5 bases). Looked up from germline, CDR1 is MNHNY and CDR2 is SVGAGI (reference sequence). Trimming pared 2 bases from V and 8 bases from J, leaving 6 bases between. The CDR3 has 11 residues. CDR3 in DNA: TGTGCCAGCAGTTACGGGGGAGAAGCTTTCTTT. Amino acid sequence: CASSYGGEAFF.

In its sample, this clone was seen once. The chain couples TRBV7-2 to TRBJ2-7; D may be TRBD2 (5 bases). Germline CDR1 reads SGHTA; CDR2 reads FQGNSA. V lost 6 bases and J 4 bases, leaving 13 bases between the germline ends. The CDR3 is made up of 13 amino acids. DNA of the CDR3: TGTGCCAGCAGGCAAACTAGGTATTACGAGCAGTACTTC. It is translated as CASRQTRYYEQYF.

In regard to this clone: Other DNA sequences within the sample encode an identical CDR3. The CDR3 region has the DNA TGTGCCAGTAGCCAATACAATGAGCAGTTCTTC. This translates into CASSQYNEQFF. The gene calls are TRBV19 and TRBJ2-1; the D is unclear. V was trimmed by 6 bases and J by 4 bases, leaving 4 bases between them. Looked up from germline, CDR1 is LNHDA and CDR2 is SQIVND (reference sequence). There are 11 residues in the CDR3.

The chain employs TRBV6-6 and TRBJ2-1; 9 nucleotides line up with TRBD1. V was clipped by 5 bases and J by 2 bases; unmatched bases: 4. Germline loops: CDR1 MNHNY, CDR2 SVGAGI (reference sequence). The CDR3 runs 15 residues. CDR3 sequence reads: CASSRDRAAYNEQFF. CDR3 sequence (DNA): TGTGCCAGCAGTAGGGACAGGGCCGCCTACAATGAGCAGTTCTTC.

The CDR3 DNA sequence: TGTGCCAGCAGCCGGGACTTCTATGGCTACACCTTC. It yields the protein CASSRDFYGYTF. The genes are TRBV5-4 and TRBJ1-2; TRBD1 might be the D (5 bases). Deletions cut 4 bases from V and 4 bases from J, with 8 bases between. The length of the CDR3 is 12 residues. Germline CDR1 is SGHNT and CDR2 is YYREEE (reference sequence).

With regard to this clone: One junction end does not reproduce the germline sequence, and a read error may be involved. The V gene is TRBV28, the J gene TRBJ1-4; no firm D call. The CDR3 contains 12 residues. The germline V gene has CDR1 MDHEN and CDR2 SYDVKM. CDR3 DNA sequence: TGTGCCAGCAGTTCGTACCAGGAAAAACCGTTTTTT. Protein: CASSSYQEKPFF.

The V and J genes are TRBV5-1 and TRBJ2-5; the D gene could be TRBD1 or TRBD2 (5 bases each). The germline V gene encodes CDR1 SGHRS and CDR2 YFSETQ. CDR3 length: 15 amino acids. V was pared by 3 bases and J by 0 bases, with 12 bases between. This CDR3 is CASSSTGTDQETQYF. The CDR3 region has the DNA TGCGCCAGCAGCTCCACCGGGACGGACCAAGAGACCCAGTACTTC. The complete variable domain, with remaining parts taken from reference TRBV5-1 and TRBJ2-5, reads KAGVTQTPRYLIKTRGQQVTLSCSPISGHRSVSWYQQTPGQGLQFLFEYFSETQRNKGNFPGRFSGRQFSNSRSEMNVSTLELGDSALYLCASSSTGTDQETQYFGPGTRLLVL.

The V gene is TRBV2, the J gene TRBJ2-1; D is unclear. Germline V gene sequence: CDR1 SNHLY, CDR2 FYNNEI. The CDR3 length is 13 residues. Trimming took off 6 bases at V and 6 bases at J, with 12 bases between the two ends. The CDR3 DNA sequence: TGTGCCAGCAGACGAGAGGTCGGCAATGAGCAGTTCTTC. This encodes CASRREVGNEQFF.

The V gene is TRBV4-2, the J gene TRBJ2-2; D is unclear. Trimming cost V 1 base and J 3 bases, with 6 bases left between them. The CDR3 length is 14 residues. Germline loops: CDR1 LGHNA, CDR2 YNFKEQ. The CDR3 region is CASSQVRDTGELFF. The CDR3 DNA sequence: TGTGCCAGCAGCCAAGTTAGAGACACCGGGGAGCTGTTTTTT.

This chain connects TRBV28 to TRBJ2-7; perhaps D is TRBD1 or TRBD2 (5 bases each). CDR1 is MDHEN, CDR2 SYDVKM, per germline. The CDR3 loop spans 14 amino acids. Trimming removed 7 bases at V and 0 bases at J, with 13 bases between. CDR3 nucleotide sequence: TGTGCCAGCAACCGGGACCGAAGCTCCTACGAGCAGTACTTC. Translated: CASNRDRSSYEQYF.

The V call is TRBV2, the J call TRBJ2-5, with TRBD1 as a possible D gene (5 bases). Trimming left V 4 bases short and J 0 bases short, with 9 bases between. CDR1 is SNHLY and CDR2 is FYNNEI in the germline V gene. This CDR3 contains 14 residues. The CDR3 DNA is TGTGCCAGCAGTGCCGACAGAGACCAAGAGACCCAGTACTTC. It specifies CASSADRDQETQYF.

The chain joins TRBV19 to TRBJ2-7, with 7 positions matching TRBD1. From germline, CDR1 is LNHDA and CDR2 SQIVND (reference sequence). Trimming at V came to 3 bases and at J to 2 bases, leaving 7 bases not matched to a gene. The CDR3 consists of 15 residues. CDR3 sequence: CASSIRTGLTYEQYF. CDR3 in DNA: TGTGCCAGTAGTATTAGGACAGGTCTAACCTACGAGCAGTACTTC.

CDR3 bases: TGTGCCAGCAAATTCGGGTACGAAAAACTGTTTTTT. Protein sequence: CASKFGYEKLFF. V is TRBV28 and J is TRBJ1-4; D gene unclear. The germline V gene encodes CDR1 MDHEN and CDR2 SYDVKM. Trimming took 7 bases from V and 8 from J, leaving 11 bases between them. The CDR3 spans 12 residues.